A selection of T cell receptor beta chains follows, all from one sample in a study of glioma-infiltrating T cells. TCRdb re-derived calls from the multiplex PCR reads in MiXCR, one entry per CDR3 protein. The sample consists of about 140,000 distinct CDR3 sequences, 30% to 40% of them appearing once. The sequencing input was glioma tissue, nonneoplastic brain tissue, or PBMCs (not recorded which). Every receptor here comes from a human donor with low-grade glioma or glioblastoma, undergoing nonglioma brain surgery, or in good health (not recorded which). Both conserved end residues are part of each CDR3. The order of the fields is clone size, J gene, D gene, V gene, CDR3 DNA, CDR3 protein. The D gene is left open where the match is weak. Clone size is given for some rows only: seen once, a few or many times, or a class if the clone is expanded.

.	TRBJ2-5	.	TRBV20-1	TGCAGTGCTAGGGGGCCCGCGGGCCAAGAGACCCAGTACTTC	CSARGPAGQETQYF
.	TRBJ2-3	.	TRBV7-9	TGTGCCAGCAGCTTAGAAGGTAGACTCCACACAGATACGCAGTATTTT	CASSLEGRLHTDTQYF
.	TRBJ1-2	.	TRBV28	TGTGCCAGCAGTGTACCGGGACACAACTATGGCTACACCTTC	CASSVPGHNYGYTF
.	TRBJ2-7	TRBD2	TRBV7-6	TGTGCCAGCAGCTTAGCGGGACTAGCGAATGAGCAGTACTTC	CASSLAGLANEQYF
few	TRBJ2-3	TRBD2	TRBV28	TGTGCCAGCAGGCGGGAGGGGAACACAGATACGCAGTATTTT	CASRREGNTDTQYF
few	TRBJ1-1	TRBD1	TRBV28	TGTGCCAGCGCCAGGCAGGGGGCATCGGGCACTGAAGCTTTCTTT	CASARQGASGTEAFF
.	TRBJ1-1	.	TRBV6-2/TRBV6-3	TGTGCCAGCAGTTTTCCGGTGGCTCCTAACACTGAAGCTTTCTTT	CASSFPVAPNTEAFF
.	TRBJ2-3	TRBD1	TRBV3-1	TGTGCCAGCAGCCCCGGACAGGGGGTACTCACAGATACGCAGTATTTT	CASSPGQGVLTDTQYF
few	TRBJ2-7	TRBD1	TRBV6-6	TGTGCCAGCATCTACTACAGGGGGCGGAACGAGCAGTACTTC	CASIYYRGRNEQYF
medium-sized	TRBJ2-1	.	TRBV2	TGTGCCAGCACCACGGGAGAGGCGGACAATGAGCAGTTCTTC	CASTTGEADNEQFF
few	TRBJ2-6	.	TRBV6-2/TRBV6-3	TGTGCCAGCTTAACCTCTGGGGCCAACGTCCTGACTTTC	CASLTSGANVLTF
.	TRBJ2-3	.	TRBV7-2	TGTGCCAGCAGCTTAGCGTACCAAAGCACAGATACGCAGTATTTT	CASSLAYQSTDTQYF
few	TRBJ2-5	.	TRBV7-9	TGTGCCAGCAGCTTGAGGGGCCTACAGGAGACCCAGTACTTC	CASSLRGLQETQYF
once	TRBJ2-7	.	TRBV7-9	TGTGCCAGCAGCTTCGGCAGCTCCTACAATGAGCAGTACTTC	CASSFGSSYNEQYF
.	TRBJ2-6	TRBD1	TRBV7-6	TGTGCCAGCAGCTTTTATCAACAGGGGACTGGGGCCAACGTCCTGACTTTC	CASSFYQQGTGANVLTF
few	TRBJ1-1	.	TRBV4-3	TGCGCCAGCAGCCAAGCGGACAGGAACACTGAAGCTTTCTTT	CASSQADRNTEAFF
.	TRBJ2-7	.	TRBV6-2/TRBV6-3	TGTGCCAGCATGCAACTCTACGAGCAGTACTTC	CASMQLYEQYF
many	TRBJ2-5	TRBD2	TRBV6-1	TGTGCCAGCAACGCGGGGGGGCCCGAGACCCAGTACTTC	CASNAGGPETQYF
.	TRBJ2-7	.	TRBV7-6	TGTGCCAGCAGCTTACGGGGGGCCCGCGAGCAGTACTTC	CASSLRGAREQYF
.	TRBJ2-1	TRBD2	TRBV7-2	TGTGCCAGCACCCAAAAAAGGACTAGCGTGAATGAGCAGTTCTTC	CASTQKRTSVNEQFF
.	TRBJ2-1	.	TRBV20-1	TGCAGTGGTAGGCCCACTATGGCCCCCTACAATGAGCAGTTCTTC	CSGRPTMAPYNEQFF
.	TRBJ2-1	TRBD2	TRBV6-2/TRBV6-3	TGTGCCAGCAGTCGCAAACGGACTAGCGGGAGCCCCTACAATGAGCAGTTCTTC	CASSRKRTSGSPYNEQFF